This T cell receptor (beta chain) was obtained from a study of blood T cell repertoires in COVID-19. In Seattle, patients joined the study during active infection and were tracked longitudinally. Authors' data handling: Nucleated cell number was recorded as an estimate derived from reference gene primer amplification. Assay used: immunoSEQ multiplex PCR; TCRdb lists only in-frame clones, some missing. From that table come the V and J calls and clone size; the DNA was used to work out D and trimming. The sample yields roughly 250,000 clones, approximately 86% seen once. This CDR3 region has 14 residues. Trimming stripped 2 bases from V and 2 bases from J, with 10 bases between. The V gene's germline CDR1 is SGHRS and CDR2 YFSETQ.

The sample was peripheral blood. V gene TRBV5-1 combines with J gene TRBJ1-2; D possibly corresponds to TRBD1 (6 bases). The source of this sequence is a human donor with COVID-19, enrolled during active disease. The donor label of this sample is uncertain. Here the CDR3 reads CASSFDQGNYGYTF. The CDR3 coding sequence is TGCGCCAGCAGCTTCGACCAGGGGAACTATGGCTACACCTTC.